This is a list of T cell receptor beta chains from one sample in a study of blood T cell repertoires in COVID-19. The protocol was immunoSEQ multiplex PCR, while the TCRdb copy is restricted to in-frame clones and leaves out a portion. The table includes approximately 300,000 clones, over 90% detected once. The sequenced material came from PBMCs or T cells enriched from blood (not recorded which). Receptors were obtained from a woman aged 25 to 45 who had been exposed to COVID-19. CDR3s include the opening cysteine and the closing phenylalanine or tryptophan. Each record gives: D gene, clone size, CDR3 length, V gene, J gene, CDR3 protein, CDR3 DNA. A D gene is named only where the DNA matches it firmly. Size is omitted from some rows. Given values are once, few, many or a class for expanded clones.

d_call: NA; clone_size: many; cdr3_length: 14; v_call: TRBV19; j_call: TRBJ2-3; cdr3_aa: CASSIVKQGDTQYF; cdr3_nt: TGTGCCAGTAGTATAGTGAAGCAGGGAGATACGCAGTATTTT
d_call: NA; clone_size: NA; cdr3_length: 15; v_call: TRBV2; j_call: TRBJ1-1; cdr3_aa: CASSGYRSANTEAFF; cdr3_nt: TGTGCCAGCAGCGGGTATAGGAGTGCTAACACTGAAGCTTTCTTT
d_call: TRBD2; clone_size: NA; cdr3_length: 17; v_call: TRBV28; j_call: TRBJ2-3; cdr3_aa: CASSPRTSGMGVDTQYF; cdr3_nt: TGTGCCAGCAGTCCCCGGACTAGCGGGATGGGCGTGGATACGCAGTATTTT
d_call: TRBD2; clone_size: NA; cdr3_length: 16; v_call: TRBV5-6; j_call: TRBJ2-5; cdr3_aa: CASSLNPGGARETQYF; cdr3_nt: TGTGCCAGCAGCTTAAACCCCGGGGGGGCTAGGGAGACCCAGTACTTC
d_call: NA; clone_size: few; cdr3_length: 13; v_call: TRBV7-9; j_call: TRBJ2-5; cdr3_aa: CASRRTARETQYF; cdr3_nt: TGTGCCAGCAGACGGACAGCCCGGGAGACCCAGTACTTC
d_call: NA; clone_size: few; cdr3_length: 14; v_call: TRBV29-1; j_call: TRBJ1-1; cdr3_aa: CSVDKTATNTEAFF; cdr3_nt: TGCAGCGTTGATAAGACAGCGACGAACACTGAAGCTTTCTTT
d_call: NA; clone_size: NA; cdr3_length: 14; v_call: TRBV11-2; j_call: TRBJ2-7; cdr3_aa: CASSLFQGSYEQYF; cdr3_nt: TGTGCCAGCAGCTTATTCCAGGGATCTTACGAGCAGTACTTC
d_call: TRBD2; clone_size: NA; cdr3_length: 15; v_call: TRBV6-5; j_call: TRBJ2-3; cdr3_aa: CASSYSGGSTDTQYF; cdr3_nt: TGTGCCAGCAGTTACTCGGGGGGGAGCACAGATACGCAGTATTTT
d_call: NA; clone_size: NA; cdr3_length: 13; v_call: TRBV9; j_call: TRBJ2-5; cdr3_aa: CASSVQIQETQYF; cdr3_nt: TGTGCCAGCAGCGTACAGATTCAAGAGACCCAGTACTTC
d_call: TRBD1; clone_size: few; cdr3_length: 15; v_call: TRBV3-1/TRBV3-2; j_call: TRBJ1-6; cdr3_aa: CASSQARQGGVALHF; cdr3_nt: TGTGCCAGCAGCCAAGCGAGACAGGGCGGCGTTGCCCTCCACTTT
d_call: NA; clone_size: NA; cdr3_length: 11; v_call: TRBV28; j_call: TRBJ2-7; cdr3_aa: CASSRYYEQYF; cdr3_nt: TGTGCCAGCAGTCGTTACTACGAGCAGTACTTC
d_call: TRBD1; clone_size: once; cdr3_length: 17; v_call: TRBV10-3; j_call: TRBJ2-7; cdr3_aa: CAISASSGQGSPYEQYF; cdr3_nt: TGTGCCATCAGTGCCTCTTCCGGACAGGGGAGTCCCTACGAGCAGTACTTC
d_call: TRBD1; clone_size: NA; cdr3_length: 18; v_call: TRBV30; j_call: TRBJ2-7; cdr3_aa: CAWSLRGRGLQLYHEQYF; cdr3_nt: TGTGCCTGGAGCCTTAGGGGCAGGGGGCTGCAGCTATACCACGAGCAGTACTTC
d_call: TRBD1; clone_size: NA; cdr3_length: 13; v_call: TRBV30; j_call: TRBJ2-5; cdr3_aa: CAWSRQGEETQYF; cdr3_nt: TGTGCCTGGAGCCGACAGGGGGAAGAGACCCAGTACTTC
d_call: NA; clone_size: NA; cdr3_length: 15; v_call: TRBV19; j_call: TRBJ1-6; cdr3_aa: CASSITTTGYSPLHF; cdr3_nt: TGTGCCAGTAGTATCACCACAACAGGGTACTCACCCCTCCACTTT
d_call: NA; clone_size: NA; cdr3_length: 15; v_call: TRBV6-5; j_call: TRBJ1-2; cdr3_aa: CASSRDEGPPYGYTF; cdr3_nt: TGTGCCAGCAGTCGGGATGAGGGCCCGCCCTATGGCTACACCTTC
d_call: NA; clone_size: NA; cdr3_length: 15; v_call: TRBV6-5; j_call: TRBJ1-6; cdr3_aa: CASSYTGRYNSPLHF; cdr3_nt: TGTGCCAGCAGTTATACAGGCCGCTATAATTCACCCCTCCACTTT
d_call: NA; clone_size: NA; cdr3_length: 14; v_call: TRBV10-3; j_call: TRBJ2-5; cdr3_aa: CATRLDLVRETQYF; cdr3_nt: TGTGCCACGCGACTAGATTTAGTTCGAGAGACCCAGTACTTC
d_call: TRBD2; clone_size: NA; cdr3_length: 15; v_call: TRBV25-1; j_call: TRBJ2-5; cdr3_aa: CASSELAGRGETQYF; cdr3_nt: TGTGCCAGCAGTGAGCTAGCGGGGAGGGGGGAGACCCAGTACTTC
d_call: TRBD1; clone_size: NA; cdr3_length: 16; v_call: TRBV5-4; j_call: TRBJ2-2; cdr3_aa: CASSGSTGGDTGELFF; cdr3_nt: TGTGCCAGCAGCGGTTCGACAGGGGGGGACACCGGGGAGCTGTTTTTT
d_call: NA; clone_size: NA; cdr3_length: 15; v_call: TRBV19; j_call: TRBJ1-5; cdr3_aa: CASTEQGAGIQPQHF; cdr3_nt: TGTGCCAGTACGGAACAGGGAGCAGGGATTCAGCCCCAGCATTTT
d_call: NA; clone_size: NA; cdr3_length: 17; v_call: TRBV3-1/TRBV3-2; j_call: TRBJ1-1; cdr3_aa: CASSQDVTGYRNTEAFF; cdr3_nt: TGTGCCAGCAGCCAAGACGTGACAGGCTACCGCAACACTGAAGCTTTCTTT
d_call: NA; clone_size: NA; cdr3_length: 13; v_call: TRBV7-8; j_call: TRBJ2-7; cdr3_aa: CASSLDQTARLHF; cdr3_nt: TGTGCCAGCAGCTTAGATCAGACCGCCCGACTACACTTC
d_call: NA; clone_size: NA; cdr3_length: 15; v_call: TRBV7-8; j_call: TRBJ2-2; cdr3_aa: CASSSPYSYTGELFF; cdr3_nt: TGTGCCAGCAGCTCCCCCTACTCCTACACCGGGGAGCTGTTTTTT
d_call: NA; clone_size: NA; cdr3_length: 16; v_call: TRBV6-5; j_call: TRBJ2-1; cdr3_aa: CASSYSIGGVSNEQFF; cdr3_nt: TGTGCCAGCAGTTACTCTATTGGCGGAGTTAGCAATGAGCAGTTCTTC
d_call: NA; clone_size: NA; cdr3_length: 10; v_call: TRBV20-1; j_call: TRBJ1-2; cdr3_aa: CSARDGAYTF; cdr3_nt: TGCAGTGCTAGAGATGGGGCCTACACCTTC
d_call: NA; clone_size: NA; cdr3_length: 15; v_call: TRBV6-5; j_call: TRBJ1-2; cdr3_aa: CASSYSERTDYGYTF; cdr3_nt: TGTGCCAGCAGTTACTCGGAAAGGACAGATTATGGCTACACCTTC
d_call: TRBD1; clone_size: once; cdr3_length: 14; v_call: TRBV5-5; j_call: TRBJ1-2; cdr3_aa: CASGRHRGNYGYTF; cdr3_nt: TGTGCCAGCGGAAGACACAGGGGCAACTATGGCTACACCTTC
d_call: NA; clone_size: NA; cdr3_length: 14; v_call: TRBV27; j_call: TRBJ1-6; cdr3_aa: CASRLSIVNSPLHF; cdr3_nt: TGTGCCAGCAGGCTGAGTATCGTTAATTCACCCCTCCACTTT
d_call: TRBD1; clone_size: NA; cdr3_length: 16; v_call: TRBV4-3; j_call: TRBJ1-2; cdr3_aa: CASSHGPGTANYGYTF; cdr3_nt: TGCGCCAGCAGCCACGGACCCGGGACAGCTAACTATGGCTACACCTTC
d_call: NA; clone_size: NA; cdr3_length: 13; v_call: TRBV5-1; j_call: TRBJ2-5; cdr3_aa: CASSFTGKETQYF; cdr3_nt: TGCGCCAGCAGCTTTACAGGGAAAGAGACCCAGTACTTC
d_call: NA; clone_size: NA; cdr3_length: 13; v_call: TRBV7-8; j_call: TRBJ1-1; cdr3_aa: CASSRGWAAEAFF; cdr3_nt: TGTGCCAGCAGCCGAGGATGGGCAGCTGAAGCTTTCTTT
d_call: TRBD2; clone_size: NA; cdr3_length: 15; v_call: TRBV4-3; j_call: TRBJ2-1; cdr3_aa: CASSPGLAGYNEQFF; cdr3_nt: TGCGCCAGCAGCCCCGGACTAGCGGGGTACAATGAGCAGTTCTTC
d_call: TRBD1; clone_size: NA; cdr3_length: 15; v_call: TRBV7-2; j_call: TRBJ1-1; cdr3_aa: CASSRRTGGSTEAFF; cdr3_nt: TGTGCCAGCAGCCGGCGGACAGGGGGGAGCACTGAAGCTTTCTTT
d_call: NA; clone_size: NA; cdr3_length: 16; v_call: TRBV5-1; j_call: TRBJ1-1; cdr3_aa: CASSLGWAQGNTEAFF; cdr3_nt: TGCGCCAGCAGCTTGGGGTGGGCGCAAGGGAACACTGAAGCTTTCTTT
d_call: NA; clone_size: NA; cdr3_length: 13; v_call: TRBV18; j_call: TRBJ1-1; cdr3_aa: CASSPTGGSEAFF; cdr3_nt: TGTGCCAGCTCACCCACCGGGGGTTCTGAAGCTTTCTTT
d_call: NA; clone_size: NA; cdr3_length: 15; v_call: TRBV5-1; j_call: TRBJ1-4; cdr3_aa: CASSPHPGRGEKLFF; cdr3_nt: TGCGCCAGCAGCCCGCATCCGGGGAGGGGTGAAAAACTGTTTTTT
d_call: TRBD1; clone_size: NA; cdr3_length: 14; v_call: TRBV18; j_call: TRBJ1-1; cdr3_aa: CASSRGTGATEAFF; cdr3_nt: TGTGCCAGCTCACGGGGGACAGGGGCCACTGAAGCTTTCTTT
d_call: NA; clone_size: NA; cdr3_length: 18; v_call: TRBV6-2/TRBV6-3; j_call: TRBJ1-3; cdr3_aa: CASSYEWRSASSGNTIYF; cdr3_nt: TGTGCCAGCAGTTACGAGTGGAGAAGTGCATCCTCTGGAAACACCATATATTTT